This TCR beta chain derives from a study of cytomegalovirus exposure and HLA in healthy donors. Overall study findings and caveats: Productive status was seen about 87% or about 30% of the time for most TCR beta V segments in an earlier analysis. One cluster of highly shared sequence variants probably arose as a sequencing artifact. HLA alleles showed associations with about 17,000 TCR beta sequences in a later analysis, at a 0.05 false discovery rate. A few chains tied to CMV proved CMV antigen-specific in vitro.

CDR1 and CDR2 (germline): SNHLY, FYNNEI. Trimming shortened V by 5 bases and J by 4 bases, and 15 bases separated the two germline ends. The CDR3 loop spans 14 amino acids. Use of 60 Vbeta and 13 Jbeta primers characterized the PCR. Generated by immunoSEQ multiplex PCR, the TCRdb table keeps only in-frame clones and is missing some. The repertoire has around 220,000 clones, 65% to 75% of them found once; the top ten carry under 2%. Note on this clone: The antigen is not known.

The specimen was PBMCs. V and J are TRBV2 and TRBJ2-7; tentative D call: TRBD2 (6 bases). This clonotype originated in a woman aged 30 to 39 in good health and CMV-seronegative. CDR3 nucleotides: TGTGCCAGCAGTCTCGCTAGCGCTAGTTACGAGCAGTACTTC. This codes for CASSLASASYEQYF.